One sample yielded the 26 T cell receptor beta chains listed below, sequenced in a study of monozygotic twins with inflammatory bowel disease. Following a re-call of the 5' RACE reads, TCRdb has one entry per CDR3 protein and lacks DNA. The listing contains 350,000 to 550,000 distinct CDR3 sequences. The source material was blood. The receptors originated from a human donor with ulcerative colitis or Crohn's disease, or a healthy co-twin of an affected twin (not recorded which).

The rearrangement joins TRBV7-3 to TRBJ1-1; the D gene TCRdb calls, TRBD1, cannot be checked with no DNA. The CDR3 is 16 residues long. Germline CDR1 and CDR2: SGHTA and FQGTGA. The CDR3 is CASSPTGTGAVTEAFF.

This CDR3 reads CASSYREGGNNEQFF. The chain links TRBV12-3 or TRBV12-4 to TRBJ2-1; lacking DNA, the TRBD2 call made by TCRdb goes unchecked. This CDR3 contains 15 residues.

The rearrangement links TRBV20-1 to TRBJ1-1; TCRdb gives TRBD1 as the D gene, but with no DNA this cannot be confirmed. Germline V gene sequence: CDR1 DFQATT, CDR2 SNEGSKA (reference sequence). The CDR3 is 12 residues long. This CDR3 is CSAHRQGTEAFF.

V gene TRBV12-3 or TRBV12-4 combines with J gene TRBJ2-5; TCRdb picks TRBD2, but there is no DNA to check that call. The CDR3 is made up of 14 amino acids. The CDR3 protein is CASSLGATGETQYF.

The genes are TRBV2 and TRBJ2-3; TCRdb calls TRBD2, which cannot be checked without DNA. The CDR3 length is 14 residues. The germline CDR1 and CDR2 sequences are SNHLY and FYNNEI. The CDR3 loop reads CASSEVLPTDTQYF.

This chain links TRBV5-1 with TRBJ2-2. Germline CDR1 reads SGHRS; CDR2 reads YFSETQ. The CDR3 runs 14 residues. The CDR3 here is CASSNTPNTGELFF.

The chain joins TRBV20-1 to TRBJ1-2; without DNA, the TCRdb call of TRBD1 cannot be checked. The CDR3 is 12 residues long. CDR1 is DFQATT and CDR2 is SNEGSKA in the germline V gene (reference sequence). CDR3 sequence: CSVSRGQDGYTF.

The chain employs TRBV5-1 and TRBJ2-7; TCRdb's D call, TRBD2, is unchecked because there is no DNA. Germline V CDR1 and CDR2: SGHRS, YFSETQ. This CDR3 has 15 amino acids. CDR3 protein: CASTDLRRGHYEQYF.

The chain's CDR3 is CATSRVGTSGTPYEQYF. The V gene is TRBV15, the J gene TRBJ2-7; absent DNA, TCRdb's TRBD2 call cannot be checked. The CDR3 runs 17 residues. Germline V gene data show CDR1 as LNHNV and CDR2 as YYDKDF (reference sequence).

V and J are TRBV11-2 and TRBJ2-7; TCRdb gives TRBD1 as the D gene, but with no DNA this cannot be confirmed. Germline-derived CDR1 and CDR2 are SGHAT and FQNNGV. The CDR3 spans 14 residues. The CDR3 reads CASSLDRGSGEQYF.

The J gene is TRBJ2-3, the V gene TRBV20-1. This CDR3 is 12 amino acids long. Germline V gives CDR1 DFQATT, CDR2 SNEGSKA (reference sequence). CDR3 amino acids: CSARDLGSTQYF.

The V and J genes are TRBV5-1 and TRBJ1-2; TCRdb lists TRBD1, though no DNA is available to test this call. Germline V CDR1 and CDR2: SGHRS, YFSETQ. The CDR3 extends over 13 amino acids. This CDR3 reads CASSRQGQDGYTF.

The V call is TRBV16, the J call TRBJ1-5; with no DNA, the TCRdb D assignment of TRBD1 cannot be verified. The length of the CDR3 is 17 residues. The germline V gene has CDR1 KGHSY and CDR2 FQNENV. The chain's CDR3 is CASSQYLRGRTNQPQHF. Filled out from reference TRBV16 and TRBJ1-5, the complete variable domain reads GEEVAQTPKHLVRGEGQKAKLYCAPIKGHSYVFWYQQVLKNEFKFLISFQNENVFDETGMPKERFSAKCLPNSPCSLEIQATKLEDSAVYFCASSQYLRGRTNQPQHFGDGTRLSIL.

The chain has TRBV10-3 and TRBJ2-7; TCRdb's D call, TRBD2, is unchecked because there is no DNA. Germline assignment: CDR1 ENHRY and CDR2 SYGVKD. The CDR3 has 15 residues. The CDR3 spells CAISEGRVLTYEQYF.

The chain carries TRBV4-2 and TRBJ2-7. The CDR3 totals 14 residues. CDR1 and CDR2 from the germline V gene are LGHNA and YNFKEQ. The CDR3 is CASSQETHSYEQYF.

The CDR3 loop is CASSLMGGRETQYF. The chain carries TRBV5-1 and TRBJ2-5; TCRdb selects TRBD1, and the lack of DNA leaves this call unchecked. Germline V gene data show CDR1 as SGHRS and CDR2 as YFSETQ. This CDR3 contains 14 residues.

V is TRBV20-1 and J is TRBJ2-3. Germline CDR1 reads DFQATT; CDR2 reads SNEGSKA (reference sequence). The length of the CDR3 is 13 residues. The CDR3: CSAGTVALDTQYF.

The genes are TRBV7-2 and TRBJ1-2. CDR3 length: 11 residues. Per germline, CDR1 SGHTA and CDR2 FQGNSA. CDR3 amino acids: CASSQINGYTF.

The J gene is TRBJ2-1, the V gene TRBV27. Germline V gene lookup returns CDR1 MNHEY and CDR2 SMNVEV (reference sequence). The CDR3 has 16 amino acids. The CDR3 sequence: CASSFDAGGAYNEQFF.

The chain links TRBV7-8 to TRBJ1-1; TCRdb's assignment of TRBD1 cannot be checked, as there is no DNA. The CDR3 contains 17 residues. Germline CDR1 SGHVS, CDR2 FQNEAQ. Here the CDR3 reads CASSLDYTGGGRTEAFF. Together with reference TRBV7-8 and TRBJ1-1, the CDR3 gives the full variable domain: GAGVSQSPRYKVAKRGQDVALRCDPISGHVSLFWYQQALGQGPEFLTYFQNEAQLDKSGLPSDRFFAERPEGSVSTLKIQRTQQEDSAVYLCASSLDYTGGGRTEAFFGQGTRLTVV.

V usage is TRBV19 and J usage is TRBJ2-3; there is no DNA to check the TCRdb D call of TRBD2. Germline-derived CDR1 and CDR2 are LNHDA and SQIVND (reference sequence). The CDR3 extends over 14 amino acids. The CDR3 protein is CASRLAGRTDTQYF. Looking up the rest from reference TRBV19 and TRBJ2-3 gives the full variable domain: DGGITQSPKYLFRKEGQNVTLSCEQNLNHDAMYWYRQDPGQGLRLIYYSQIVNDFQKGDIAEGYSVSREKKESFPLTVTSAQKNPTAFYLCASRLAGRTDTQYFGPGTRLTVL.

The CDR3 protein is CASSRGMNTGELFF. The genes are TRBV3-1 and TRBJ2-2. Germline CDR1 is LGHDT and CDR2 is YNNKEL (reference sequence). CDR3 length: 14 amino acids.

The chain combines TRBV18 with TRBJ1-1; without DNA, the TCRdb call of TRBD1 cannot be checked. The CDR3 spans 15 residues. In germline, CDR1 is KGHSH, CDR2 LQKENI. The CDR3 loop reads CASSPGQGIGTEAFF.

V is TRBV5-1 and J is TRBJ2-1; the D call from TCRdb, TRBD2, cannot be confirmed without DNA. The CDR3 contains 13 residues. CDR1 SGHRS and CDR2 YFSETQ come from the germline V gene. The CDR3 sequence: CASSLGWGLEQFF.

J is TRBJ2-2 and V is TRBV2. The CDR3 has 15 amino acids. Germline values: CDR1 SNHLY, CDR2 FYNNEI. CDR3 region: CASSAGTGTTGELFF.

This chain joins TRBV4-2 and TRBJ1-5; TCRdb indicates TRBD1, and absent DNA this call remains unverified. The CDR3 covers 15 residues. Germline-derived CDR1 and CDR2 are LGHNA and YNFKEQ. CDR3 sequence: CASSQEPLGNQPQHF.